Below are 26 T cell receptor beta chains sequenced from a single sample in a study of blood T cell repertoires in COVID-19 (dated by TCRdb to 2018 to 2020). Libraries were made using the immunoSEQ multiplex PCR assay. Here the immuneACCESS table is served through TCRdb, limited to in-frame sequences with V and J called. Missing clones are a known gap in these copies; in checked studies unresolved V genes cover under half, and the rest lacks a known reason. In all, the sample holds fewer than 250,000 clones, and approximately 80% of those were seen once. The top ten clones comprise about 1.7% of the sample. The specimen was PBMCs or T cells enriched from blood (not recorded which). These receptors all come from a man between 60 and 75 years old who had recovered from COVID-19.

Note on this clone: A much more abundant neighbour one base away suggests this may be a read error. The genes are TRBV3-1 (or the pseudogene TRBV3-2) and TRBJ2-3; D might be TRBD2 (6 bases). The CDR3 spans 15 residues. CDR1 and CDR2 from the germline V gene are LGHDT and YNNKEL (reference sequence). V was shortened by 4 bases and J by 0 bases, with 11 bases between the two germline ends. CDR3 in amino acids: CASSLPGTSTDTQYF. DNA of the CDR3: TGTGCCAGCAGCCTCCCCGGGACTAGCACAGATACGCAGTATTTT.

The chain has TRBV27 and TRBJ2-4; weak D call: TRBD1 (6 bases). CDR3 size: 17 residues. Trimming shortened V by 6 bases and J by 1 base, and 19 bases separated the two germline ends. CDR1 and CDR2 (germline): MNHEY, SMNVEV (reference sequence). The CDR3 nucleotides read TGTGCCAGCAGCAGGGGCTTAACTGAGCGGGCCAAAAACATTCAGTACTTC. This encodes CASSRGLTERAKNIQYF.

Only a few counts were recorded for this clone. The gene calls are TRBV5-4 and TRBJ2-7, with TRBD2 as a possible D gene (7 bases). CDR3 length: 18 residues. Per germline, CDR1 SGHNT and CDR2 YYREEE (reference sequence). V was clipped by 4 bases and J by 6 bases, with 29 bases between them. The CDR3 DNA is TGTGCCAGCAGCCTCTCTGGGATGCGGGGGCTGCCTTTGACCGAGCAGTACTTC. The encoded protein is CASSLSGMRGLPLTEQYF.

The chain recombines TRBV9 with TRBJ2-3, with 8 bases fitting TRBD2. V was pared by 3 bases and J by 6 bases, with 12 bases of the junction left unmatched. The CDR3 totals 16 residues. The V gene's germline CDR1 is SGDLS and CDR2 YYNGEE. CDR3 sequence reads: CASSARIGGGFDTQYF. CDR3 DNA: TGTGCCAGCAGCGCCCGAATTGGCGGGGGGTTTGATACGCAGTATTTT.

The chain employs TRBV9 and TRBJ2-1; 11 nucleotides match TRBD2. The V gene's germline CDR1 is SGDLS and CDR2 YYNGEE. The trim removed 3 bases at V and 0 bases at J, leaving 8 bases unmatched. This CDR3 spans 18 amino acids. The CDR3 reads CASSEQKLAGGSYNEQFF. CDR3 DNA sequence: TGTGCCAGCAGCGAACAGAAGCTAGCGGGGGGCTCCTACAATGAGCAGTTCTTC.

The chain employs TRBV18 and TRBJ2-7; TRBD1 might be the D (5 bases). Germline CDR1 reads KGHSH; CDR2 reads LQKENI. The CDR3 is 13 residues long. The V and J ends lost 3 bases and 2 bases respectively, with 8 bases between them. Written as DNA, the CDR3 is TGTGCCAGCTCACCTCAGGGCCCCTACGAGCAGTACTTC. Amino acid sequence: CASSPQGPYEQYF.

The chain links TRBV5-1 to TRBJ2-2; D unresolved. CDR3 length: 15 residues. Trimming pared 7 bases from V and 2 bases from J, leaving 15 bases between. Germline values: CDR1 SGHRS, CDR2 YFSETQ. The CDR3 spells CASRYTNSNTGELFF. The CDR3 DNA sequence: TGCGCCAGCCGATATACCAATAGCAACACCGGGGAGCTGTTTTTT.

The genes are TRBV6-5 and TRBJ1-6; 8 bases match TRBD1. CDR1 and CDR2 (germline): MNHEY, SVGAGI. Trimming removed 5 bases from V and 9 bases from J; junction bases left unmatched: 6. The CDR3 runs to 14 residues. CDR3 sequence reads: CASSRGQELSPLHF. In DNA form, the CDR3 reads TGTGCCAGCAGTAGGGGACAGGAGCTTTCACCCCTCCACTTT.

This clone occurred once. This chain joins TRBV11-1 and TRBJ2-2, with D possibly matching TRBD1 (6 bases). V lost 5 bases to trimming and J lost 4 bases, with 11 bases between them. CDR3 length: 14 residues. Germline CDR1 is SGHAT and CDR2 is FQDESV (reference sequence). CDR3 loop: CASSPGQRTGELFF. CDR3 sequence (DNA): TGTGCCAGCAGCCCCGGACAGCGCACCGGGGAGCTGTTTTTT.

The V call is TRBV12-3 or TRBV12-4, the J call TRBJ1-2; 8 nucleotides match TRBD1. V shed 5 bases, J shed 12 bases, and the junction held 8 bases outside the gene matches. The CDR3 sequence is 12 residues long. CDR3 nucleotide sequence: TGTGCCAGCAGTAGGCCAGGGGGCGTCGACACCTTC. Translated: CASSRPGGVDTF.

DNA of the CDR3: TGTGCCAGCAGCGCACCCGGACAGGGAGCCACTGAAGCTTTCTTT. It specifies CASSAPGQGATEAFF. This sequence joins TRBV5-5 and TRBJ1-1; TRBD1 matches at 8 bases. Germline V gene data show CDR1 as SGHKS and CDR2 as YYEKEE (reference sequence). Trimming removed 4 bases from V and 4 bases from J; junction bases left unmatched: 9. This CDR3 comprises 15 residues.

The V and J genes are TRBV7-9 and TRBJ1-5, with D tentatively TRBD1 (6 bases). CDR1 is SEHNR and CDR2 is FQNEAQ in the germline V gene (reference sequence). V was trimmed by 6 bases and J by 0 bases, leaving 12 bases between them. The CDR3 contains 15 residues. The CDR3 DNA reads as TGTGCCAGCAGTCTTCAGGGGACTAGCAATCAGCCCCAGCATTTT. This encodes CASSLQGTSNQPQHF. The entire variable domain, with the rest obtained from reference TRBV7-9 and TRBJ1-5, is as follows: DTGVSQNPRHKITKRGQNVTFRCDPISEHNRLYWYRQTLGQGPEFLTYFQNEAQLEKSRLLSDRFSAERPKGSFSTLEIQRTEQGDSAMYLCASSLQGTSNQPQHFGDGTRLSIL.

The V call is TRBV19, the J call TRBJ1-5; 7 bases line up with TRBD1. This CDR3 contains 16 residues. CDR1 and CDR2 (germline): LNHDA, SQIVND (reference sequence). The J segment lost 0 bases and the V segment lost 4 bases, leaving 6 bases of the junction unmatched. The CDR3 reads CASSRYQGDSNQPQHF. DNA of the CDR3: TGTGCCAGTAGTAGATACCAGGGGGATAGCAATCAGCCCCAGCATTTT.

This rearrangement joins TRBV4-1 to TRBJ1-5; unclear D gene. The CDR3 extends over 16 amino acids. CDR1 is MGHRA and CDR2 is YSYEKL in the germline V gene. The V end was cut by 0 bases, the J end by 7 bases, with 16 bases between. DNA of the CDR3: TGCGCCAGCAGCCAAGAGGGTCTGGGCAGCTCACAGCCCCAGCATTTT. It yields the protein CASSQEGLGSSQPQHF.

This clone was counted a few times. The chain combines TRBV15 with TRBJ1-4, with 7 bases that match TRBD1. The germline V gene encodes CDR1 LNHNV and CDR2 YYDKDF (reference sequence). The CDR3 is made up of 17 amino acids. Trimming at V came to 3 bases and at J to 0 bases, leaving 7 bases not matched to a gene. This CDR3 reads CATSSGGQTSTNEKLFF. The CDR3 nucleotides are TGTGCCACCAGCAGTGGGGGACAGACCTCAACTAATGAAAAACTGTTTTTT.

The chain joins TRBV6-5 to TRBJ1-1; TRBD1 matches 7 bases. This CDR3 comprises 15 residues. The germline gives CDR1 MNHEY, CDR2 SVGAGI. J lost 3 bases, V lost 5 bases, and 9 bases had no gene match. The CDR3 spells CASSTGTVRDTEAFF. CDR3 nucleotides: TGTGCCAGCAGTACCGGGACAGTTCGGGACACTGAAGCTTTCTTT.

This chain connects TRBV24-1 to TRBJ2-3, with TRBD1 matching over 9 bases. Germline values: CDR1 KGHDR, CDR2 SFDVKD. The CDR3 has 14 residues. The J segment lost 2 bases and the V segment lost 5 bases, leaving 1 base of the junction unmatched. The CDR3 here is CATSGTGVTDTQYF. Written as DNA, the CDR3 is TGTGCCACCAGTGGGACAGGGGTCACAGATACGCAGTATTTT.

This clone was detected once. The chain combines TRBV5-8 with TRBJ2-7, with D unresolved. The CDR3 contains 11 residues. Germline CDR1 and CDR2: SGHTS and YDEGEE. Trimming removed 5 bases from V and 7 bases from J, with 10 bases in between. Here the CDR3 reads CASSSRVEQYF. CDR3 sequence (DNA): TGTGCCAGCAGTTCTCGGGTAGAGCAGTACTTC.

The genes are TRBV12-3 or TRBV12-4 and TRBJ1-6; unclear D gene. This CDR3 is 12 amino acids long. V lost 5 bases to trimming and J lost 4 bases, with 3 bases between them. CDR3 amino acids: CASSIYNSPLHF. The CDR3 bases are TGTGCCAGCAGTATATATAATTCACCCCTCCACTTT.

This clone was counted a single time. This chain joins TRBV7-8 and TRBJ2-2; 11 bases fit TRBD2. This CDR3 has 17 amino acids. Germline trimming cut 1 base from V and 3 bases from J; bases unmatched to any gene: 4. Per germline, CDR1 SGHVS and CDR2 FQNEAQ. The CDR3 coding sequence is TGTGCCAGCAGCTTAGTAGCGGGGGGGTCCTACACCGGGGAGCTGTTTTTT. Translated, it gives CASSLVAGGSYTGELFF.

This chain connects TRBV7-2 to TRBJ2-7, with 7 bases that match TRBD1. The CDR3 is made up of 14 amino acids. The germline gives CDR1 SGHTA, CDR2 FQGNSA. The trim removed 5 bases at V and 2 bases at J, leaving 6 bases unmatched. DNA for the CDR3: TGTGCCAGCAGCCAAACACAGGGGACCTACGAGCAGTACTTC. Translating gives CASSQTQGTYEQYF. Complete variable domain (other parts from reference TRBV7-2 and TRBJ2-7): GAGVSQSPSNKVTEKGKDVELRCDPISGHTALYWYRQSLGQGLEFLIYFQGNSAPDKSGLPSDRFSAERTGGSVSTLTIQRTQQEDSAVYLCASSQTQGTYEQYFGPGTRLTVT.

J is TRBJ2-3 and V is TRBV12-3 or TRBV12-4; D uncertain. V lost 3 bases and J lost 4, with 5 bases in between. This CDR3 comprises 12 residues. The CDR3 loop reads CASSFGADTQYF. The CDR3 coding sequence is TGTGCCAGCAGTTTCGGTGCAGATACGCAGTATTTT.

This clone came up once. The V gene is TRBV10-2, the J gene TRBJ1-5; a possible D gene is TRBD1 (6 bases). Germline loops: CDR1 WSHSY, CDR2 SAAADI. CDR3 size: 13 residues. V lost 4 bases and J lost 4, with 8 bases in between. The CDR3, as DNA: TGCGCCAGCAGTGGACAGGAGAATCAGCCCCAGCATTTT. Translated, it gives CASSGQENQPQHF.

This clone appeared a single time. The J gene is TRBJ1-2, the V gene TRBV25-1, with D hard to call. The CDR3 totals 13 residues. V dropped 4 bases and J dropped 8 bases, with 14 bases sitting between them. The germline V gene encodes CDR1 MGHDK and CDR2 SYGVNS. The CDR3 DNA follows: TGTGCCAGCAGTGTTTCGGCGGCTCGGGGCTACACCTTC. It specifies CASSVSAARGYTF.

The chain's CDR3 is CASTNLLDRAATDTQYF. The DNA for the CDR3 is TGTGCCAGCACCAACTTATTGGACAGGGCGGCGACAGATACGCAGTATTTT. This chain joins TRBV11-2 and TRBJ2-3; 8 bases agree with TRBD1. This CDR3 comprises 17 residues. CDR1 SGHAT and CDR2 FQNNGV come from the germline V gene. V was pared by 7 bases and J by 3 bases, with 15 bases of the junction left unmatched.

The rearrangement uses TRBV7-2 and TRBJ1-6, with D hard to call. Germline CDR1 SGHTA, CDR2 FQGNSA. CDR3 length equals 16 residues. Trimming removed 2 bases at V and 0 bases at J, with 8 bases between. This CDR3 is CASSLMRSSYNSPLHF. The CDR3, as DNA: TGTGCCAGCAGCTTAATGAGGAGCTCCTATAATTCACCCCTCCACTTT. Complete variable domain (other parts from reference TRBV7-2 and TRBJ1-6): GAGVSQSPSNKVTEKGKDVELRCDPISGHTALYWYRQSLGQGLEFLIYFQGNSAPDKSGLPSDRFSAERTGGSVSTLTIQRTQQEDSAVYLCASSLMRSSYNSPLHFGNGTRLTVT.